Following are 17 T cell receptor beta chains from one sample sequenced in a study of cytotoxic CD8 clonotypes in ibrutinib-treated CLL. Method: immunoSEQ multiplex PCR; TCRdb's copy keeps in-frame clones and lacks some. This sample has about 160,000 clones; more than 70% occur once, and the top ten carry around 3%. The specimen comprised PBMCs, sampled at disease progression, from a patient treated with ibrutinib. These receptors were obtained from a human donor with chronic lymphocytic leukemia.

V is TRBV7-2 and J is TRBJ2-7; 8 bases fit TRBD1. CDR3 length equals 14 residues. J was trimmed by 9 bases and V by 4 bases; bases with no gene match: 11. Germline CDR1 reads SGHTA; CDR2 reads FQGNSA. This CDR3 is CASSSGRTGLVQYF. As DNA, the CDR3 is TGTGCCAGCAGCTCGGGGAGGACAGGGTTGGTGCAGTACTTC.

This chain uses TRBV27 with TRBJ1-4; 10 bases are a match to TRBD1. Trimming took 6 bases from V and 4 from J; bases not matched to a gene: 17. Per germline, CDR1 MNHEY and CDR2 SMNVEV (reference sequence). This CDR3 spans 19 amino acids. The CDR3 spells CASSPWRDRGRWRNEKLFF. The CDR3, as DNA: TGTGCCAGCAGCCCCTGGCGGGACAGGGGTCGCTGGCGTAATGAAAAACTGTTTTTT.

The chain uses TRBV29-1 and TRBJ1-1; D unclear. The CDR3 has 15 residues. Germline assignment: CDR1 SQVTM and CDR2 ANQGSEA. V lost 0 bases and J lost 1, with 12 bases in between. The CDR3 DNA reads TGCAGCGTTGAAGATTATGGCAGTACGAACACTGAAGCTTTCTTT. Translating gives CSVEDYGSTNTEAFF.

The rearrangement uses TRBV5-6 and TRBJ2-1, with D unresolved. The CDR3 is made up of 13 amino acids. Germline loops: CDR1 SGHDT, CDR2 YYEEEE. V lost 0 bases to trimming and J lost 4 bases, with 5 bases between them. The DNA of the CDR3 is TGTGCCAGCAGCTTGGTTCAGTACAATGAGCAGTTCTTC. Its protein product is CASSLVQYNEQFF.

This chain links TRBV14 with TRBJ2-1, with D uncertain. V was pared by 2 bases and J by 2 bases, with 10 bases between. Germline lookup yields CDR1 SGHDN and CDR2 FVKESK. This CDR3 has 15 residues. CDR3 loop: CASSQSGPPYNEQFF. The CDR3 nucleotides are TGTGCCAGCAGCCAATCAGGACCCCCCTACAATGAGCAGTTCTTC.

The chain employs TRBV11-2 and TRBJ2-4; D is possibly TRBD2 (5 bases). The V gene's germline CDR1 is SGHAT and CDR2 FQNNGV. This CDR3 region has 16 residues. V dropped 1 base and J dropped 0 bases, with 10 bases sitting between them. CDR3 nucleotide sequence: TGTGCCAGCAGCTTAGGGACGGGAATAGCCAAAAACATTCAGTACTTC. Amino acids: CASSLGTGIAKNIQYF.

The rearrangement links TRBV27 to TRBJ1-5, with D unresolved. V lost 5 bases and J 1 base, leaving 12 bases between the germline ends. From germline, CDR1 is MNHEY and CDR2 SMNVEV (reference sequence). This CDR3 is 15 amino acids long. This CDR3 reads CASSPESISNQPQHF. The CDR3 nucleotides are TGTGCCAGCAGTCCCGAATCTATAAGCAATCAGCCCCAGCATTTT.

In this sample, this clone turned up once. This chain joins TRBV5-1 and TRBJ1-2; unclear D gene. V gave up 4 bases and J gave up 8 bases, with 18 bases separating them. This CDR3 region has 14 residues. CDR1 is SGHRS, CDR2 YFSETQ, per germline. CDR3 DNA: TGCGCCAGCAGCGAGGACCCCAACTCTTCGGGCTACACCTTC. Translating it yields CASSEDPNSSGYTF.

This clone was recorded only once. This sequence joins TRBV5-1 and TRBJ2-7; D unclear. This CDR3 comprises 11 residues. The germline V gene has CDR1 SGHRS and CDR2 YFSETQ. Trimming removed 3 bases from V and 2 bases from J, with 3 bases in between. CDR3 protein: CASSSTYEQYF. In nucleotides, the CDR3 is TGCGCCAGCAGCTCTACCTACGAGCAGTACTTC.

This clone was seen just once. The V call is TRBV30, the J call TRBJ2-6; TRBD2 matches 7 bases. Unmatched junction bases numbered 4, after V lost 5 bases and J lost 0 bases. The germline CDR1 and CDR2 sequences are GTSNPN and SVGIG (reference sequence). CDR3 length equals 15 residues. This CDR3 is CAWDGGSSGANVLTF. In DNA, the CDR3 is TGTGCCTGGGACGGGGGGAGCTCTGGGGCCAACGTCCTGACTTTC. The full variable domain, in which reference TRBV30 and TRBJ2-6 provide the parts outside the CDR3, is SQTIHQWPATLVQPVGSPLSLECTVEGTSNPNLYWYRQAAGRGLQLLFYSVGIGQISSEVPQNLSASRPQDRQFILSSKKLLLSDSGFYLCAWDGGSSGANVLTFGAGSRLTVL.

V and J are TRBV6-5 and TRBJ1-5, with D unclear. Germline V lookup: CDR1 MNHEY, CDR2 SVGAGI. The CDR3 is made up of 13 amino acids. Trimming took off 4 bases at V and 6 bases at J, with 10 bases between the two ends. CDR3 loop: CASSSSLAQPQHF. In DNA form, the CDR3 reads TGTGCCAGCAGTTCATCCCTCGCTCAGCCCCAGCATTTT.

The chain uses TRBV5-6 and TRBJ2-5; the match to TRBD2 covers 8 bases. Unmatched junction bases numbered 10, after V lost 4 bases and J lost 5 bases. The CDR3 totals 15 residues. The germline gives CDR1 SGHDT, CDR2 YYEEEE. DNA of the CDR3: TGTGCCAGCAGCAACGGACTAGCACGGGAGGAGACCCAGTACTTC. Its translation is CASSNGLAREETQYF.

The chain uses TRBV7-2 and TRBJ2-1; the match to TRBD1 covers 9 bases. This CDR3 region has 18 residues. Trimming at V came to 5 bases and at J to 1 base, leaving 12 bases not matched to a gene. Germline values: CDR1 SGHTA, CDR2 FQGNSA. CDR3 in amino acids: CASSLIGTGGSSYNEQFF. In DNA, the CDR3 is TGTGCCAGCAGCCTTATTGGAACAGGGGGCTCGTCCTACAATGAGCAGTTCTTC. Together with reference TRBV7-2 and TRBJ2-1, the CDR3 gives the full variable domain: GAGVSQSPSNKVTEKGKDVELRCDPISGHTALYWYRQSLGQGLEFLIYFQGNSAPDKSGLPSDRFSAERTGGSVSTLTIQRTQQEDSAVYLCASSLIGTGGSSYNEQFFGPGTRLTVL.

The chain carries TRBV9 and TRBJ2-7; the match to TRBD2 covers 7 bases. With V trimmed by 5 bases and J by 0 bases, 8 bases remained unmatched. From germline, CDR1 is SGDLS and CDR2 YYNGEE. The CDR3 runs to 15 residues. CDR3 sequence: CASSESGVPSYEQYF. CDR3 DNA sequence: TGTGCCAGCAGTGAGAGCGGGGTCCCCTCCTACGAGCAGTACTTC. The full variable domain, rest sourced from reference TRBV9 and TRBJ2-7, is DSGVTQTPKHLITATGQRVTLRCSPRSGDLSVYWYQQSLDQGLQFLIQYYNGEERAKGNILERFSAQQFPDLHSELNLSSLELGDSALYFCASSESGVPSYEQYFGPGTRLTVT.

The V call is TRBV6-5, the J call TRBJ1-2, with D unclear. Trimming cost V 4 bases and J 0 bases, with 12 bases left between them. The CDR3 loop spans 15 amino acids. Germline V gene lookup returns CDR1 MNHEY and CDR2 SVGAGI. In DNA form, the CDR3 reads TGTGCCAGCAGTTTGGGATACCGGGCTAACTATGGCTACACCTTC. This codes for CASSLGYRANYGYTF.

The rearrangement links TRBV5-1 to TRBJ2-3, with TRBD2 as a possible D gene (6 bases). The CDR3 is 12 residues long. V was trimmed by 3 bases and J by 9 bases, leaving 11 bases between them. CDR1 is SGHRS, CDR2 YFSETQ, per germline. As DNA, the CDR3 is TGCGCCAGCAGCTGGGACTGGGGAACGCAGTATTTT. Translated, it gives CASSWDWGTQYF.

This chain connects TRBV7-9 to TRBJ1-1; 7 bases map to TRBD1. The germline CDR1 and CDR2 sequences are SEHNR and FQNEAQ (reference sequence). The CDR3 runs 17 residues. V lost 1 base to trimming and J lost 0 bases; unmatched junction nucleotides: 8. The CDR3 region has the DNA TGTGCCAGCAGCTTAGATATGGGACAGCTAATGAACACTGAAGCTTTCTTT. It codes for CASSLDMGQLMNTEAFF.